This T cell receptor (beta chain) derives from a study of lymphopenia after photon versus proton radiotherapy. Study observations and caveats: Post-nadir diversity loss with photons came from oligoclonal expansion, particularly CD8+ Temra cells.

About this clone itself: What it binds is unknown.

Germline V gene data show CDR1 as SGHAT and CDR2 as FQNNGV. CDR3 size: 17 residues. The V and J ends lost 1 base and 2 bases, in that order; junction bases with no gene match: 9. Generated by immunoSEQ multiplex PCR, the TCRdb table keeps only in-frame clones and is missing some. The sample consists of 50,000 to 60,000 clones, roughly nine tenths of them appearing once. The receptor was derived from a woman aged 40 to 50 with cholangiocarcinoma. The genes are TRBV11-2 and TRBJ2-7; 9 nucleotides match TRBD2. The input for sequencing was peripheral blood, taken from a patient treated with photon-based radiotherapy. The CDR3 nucleotides are TGTGCCAGCAGCTTAGGACGACTAGCGGATATCCCCTACGAGCAGTACTTC. Translated: CASSLGRLADIPYEQYF.